These 19 T cell receptor beta chains share one sample of origin, sequenced in a study of blood T cell repertoires in COVID-19. TCRdb's copy holds only in-frame clones and misses some; the assay was immunoSEQ multiplex PCR. This sample has under 150,000 clones, with approximately 86% found just once. The specimen was peripheral blood. These receptors were collected from a woman between 45 and 60 years old who had recovered from COVID-19.

The chain combines TRBV5-4 with TRBJ2-1, with TRBD2 matching 10 bases. This CDR3 contains 14 residues. V lost 4 bases and J lost 7; bases outside the gene matches: 5. Germline CDR1 SGHNT, CDR2 YYREEE (reference sequence). DNA for the CDR3: TGTGCCAGCAGCGCGCCTAGCGGGAGTAATGAGCAGTTCTTC. It yields the protein CASSAPSGSNEQFF.

The gene calls are TRBV27 and TRBJ1-6; D unclear. From germline, CDR1 is MNHEY and CDR2 SMNVEV (reference sequence). CDR3 size: 12 residues. The V gene lost 6 bases and the J gene lost 5 bases, with 5 bases spanning the gap. Written as DNA, the CDR3 is TGTGCCAGCAGCCAGAATAATTCACCCCTCCACTTT. The encoded protein is CASSQNNSPLHF.

The chain has TRBV6-2 or TRBV6-3 and TRBJ2-5, with a weak D call TRBD2 (5 bases). In germline, CDR1 is MNHEY, CDR2 SVGEGT. CDR3 length equals 14 residues. The V gene lost 0 bases and the J gene lost 9 bases, with 14 bases spanning the gap. CDR3 loop: CASSYSNAPGAQYF. The CDR3 DNA reads as TGTGCCAGCAGTTACTCGAACGCGCCCGGGGCCCAGTACTTC.

About this clone itself: Distinct nucleotide sequences in the sample also encode this CDR3. The chain recombines TRBV18 with TRBJ2-5; no reliable D call. This CDR3 is built from 11 residues. Trimming stripped 2 bases from V and 5 bases from J, with 3 bases between. Germline values: CDR1 KGHSH, CDR2 LQKENI. The CDR3 protein is CASSPEETQYF. CDR3 bases: TGTGCCAGCTCACCAGAGGAGACCCAGTACTTC.

V gene TRBV4-2 combines with J gene TRBJ1-3; D ambiguous. V shed 2 bases and J shed 4 bases, with 12 bases lying between them. CDR1 is LGHNA, CDR2 YNFKEQ, per germline. CDR3 length: 15 amino acids. CDR3 residues: CASSQPVNSGNTIYF. In DNA, the CDR3 is TGTGCCAGCAGCCAACCGGTTAACTCAGGAAACACCATATATTTT.

The rearrangement uses TRBV6-5 and TRBJ1-6, with a tentative D call TRBD1 (5 bases). CDR1 and CDR2 from the germline V gene are MNHEY and SVGAGI. There are 13 residues in the CDR3. The V and J ends lost 8 bases and 7 bases respectively, with 12 bases between them. CDR3 in DNA: TGTGCCAGCGCCCGGGACTTCAATTCACCCCTCCACTTT. It is translated as CASARDFNSPLHF.

The rearrangement uses TRBV6-5 and TRBJ1-2; D uncertain. Germline assignment: CDR1 MNHEY and CDR2 SVGAGI. The CDR3 spans 11 residues. The V end lost 4 bases, the J end lost 8 bases, and 8 bases lay between the germline ends. CDR3 nucleotide sequence: TGTGCCAGCAGTTCCGGTCTAGGCTACACCTTC. It codes for CASSSGLGYTF.

The rearrangement joins TRBV5-1 to TRBJ2-5; 8 nucleotides line up with TRBD1. This CDR3 contains 16 residues. V trimming: 4 bases; J trimming: 1 base; junction bases outside the gene matches: 9. CDR1 and CDR2 (germline): SGHRS, YFSETQ. The CDR3 reads CASSKTGGVLQETQYF. The CDR3 coding sequence is TGCGCCAGCAGCAAAACAGGGGGTGTGCTCCAAGAGACCCAGTACTTC.

V and J are TRBV2 and TRBJ2-7; the D is unclear. Germline V gene data show CDR1 as SNHLY and CDR2 as FYNNEI. Trimming pared 6 bases from V and 4 bases from J, leaving 16 bases between. The CDR3 runs 14 residues. In DNA form, the CDR3 reads TGTGCCAGCAGGTCGGGTCTGTATTCTTACGAGCAGTACTTC. Residues: CASRSGLYSYEQYF.

The gene calls are TRBV5-4 and TRBJ1-6; D remains ambiguous. The CDR3 extends over 14 amino acids. Trimming shortened V by 4 bases and J by 0 bases, and 5 bases separated the two germline ends. Per germline, CDR1 SGHNT and CDR2 YYREEE (reference sequence). In DNA form, the CDR3 reads TGTGCCAGCAGCCCGAGCTCCTATAATTCACCCCTCCACTTT. Its translation is CASSPSSYNSPLHF.

The chain is built from TRBV9 and TRBJ1-6, with 7 bases matching TRBD1. CDR1 is SGDLS and CDR2 is YYNGEE in the germline V gene. Germline trimming cut 4 bases from V and 7 bases from J; bases unmatched to any gene: 8. The CDR3 covers 15 residues. CDR3 loop: CASSLGQPGNSPLHF. CDR3 DNA: TGTGCCAGCAGCTTGGGACAGCCCGGGAATTCACCCCTCCACTTT.

The chain recombines TRBV4-1 with TRBJ1-5; 10 nucleotides line up with TRBD1. V shed 3 bases, J shed 0 bases, and the junction held 2 bases outside the gene matches. The CDR3 has 16 amino acids. Germline CDR1 and CDR2: MGHRA and YSYEKL. DNA for the CDR3: TGCGCCAGCAGCCAGAGGGACAGGGGTAGCAATCAGCCCCAGCATTTT. This sequence encodes CASSQRDRGSNQPQHF.

This chain links TRBV5-4 with TRBJ2-5, with D maybe TRBD2 (5 bases). Trimming stripped 4 bases from V and 1 base from J, with 11 bases between. The CDR3 covers 14 residues. Looked up from germline, CDR1 is SGHNT and CDR2 is YYREEE (reference sequence). The CDR3 loop is CASSIGLSQETQYF. CDR3 sequence (DNA): TGTGCCAGCAGCATAGGACTCTCCCAAGAGACCCAGTACTTC.

The chain joins TRBV5-3 to TRBJ2-5; 7 nucleotides match TRBD1. TRBV5-3 is designated an ORF whose function remains uncertain. The CDR3 runs 14 residues. J gave up 4 bases and V 8 bases, and 11 bases lay outside the gene matches. The CDR3 here is CARSNRGLGETQYF. The CDR3 DNA reads TGTGCCAGGTCGAACAGGGGCTTGGGAGAGACCCAGTACTTC.

This clone was picked up a small number of times. DNA for the CDR3: TGTGCCAGCAGCCTATCGGCAGGGGTTAGTGGAAACACCATATATTTT. Translated, it gives CASSLSAGVSGNTIYF. The chain combines TRBV7-9 with TRBJ1-3, with D possibly TRBD1 on 6 matching bases. There are 16 residues in the CDR3. V lost 5 bases and J lost 3, with 17 bases in between. Germline CDR1 and CDR2: SEHNR and FQNEAQ (reference sequence). The complete variable domain, with remaining parts taken from reference TRBV7-9 and TRBJ1-3, reads DTGVSQNPRHKITKRGQNVTFRCDPISEHNRLYWYRQTLGQGPEFLTYFQNEAQLEKSRLLSDRFSAERPKGSFSTLEIQRTEQGDSAMYLCASSLSAGVSGNTIYFGEGSWLTVV.

CDR3 residues: CATSDLAGGPETQYF. In nucleotides, the CDR3 is TGTGCCACCAGTGATCTAGCGGGGGGGCCTGAGACCCAGTACTTC. V gene TRBV24-1 combines with J gene TRBJ2-5; 12 nucleotides match TRBD2. This CDR3 has 15 amino acids. The J segment lost 5 bases and the V segment lost 3 bases, leaving 3 bases of the junction unmatched. Germline loops: CDR1 KGHDR, CDR2 SFDVKD.

V is TRBV5-5 and J is TRBJ2-1, with 9 positions matching TRBD2. The germline V gene encodes CDR1 SGHKS and CDR2 YYEKEE (reference sequence). The CDR3 is 16 amino acids. V lost 2 bases to trimming and J lost 12 bases; unmatched junction nucleotides: 15. The CDR3 region has the DNA TGTGCCAGCAGCTTTTTAGCGGGAGAAACTACAATGGGGCAGTTCTTC. Residues: CASSFLAGETTMGQFF.

CDR3 bases: TGTGCCAGCAGTTACTCGGGGGCGCTCTACAATGAGCAGTTCTTC. Amino acid sequence: CASSYSGALYNEQFF. This chain links TRBV6-6 with TRBJ2-1; a weak D match, TRBD1 (6 bases). CDR3 length: 15 amino acids. Germline CDR1 is MNHNY and CDR2 is SVGAGI (reference sequence). Trimming removed 0 bases at V and 3 bases at J, with 9 bases between.

The rearrangement uses TRBV10-3 and TRBJ1-2, with 9 bases aligning to TRBD1. Germline CDR1 reads ENHRY; CDR2 reads SYGVKD. V gave up 10 bases and J gave up 4 bases; unmatched junction bases: 7. The CDR3 covers 13 residues. The CDR3 region has the DNA TGTGCCAGCGGACAGGGGCTCAGCTATGGCTACACCTTC. Translating it yields CASGQGLSYGYTF.